The 17 T cell receptor beta chains below all came from one sample that was sequenced in a study of technical replicates of blood from several donors. The method was immunoSEQ multiplex PCR; TCRdb's version includes in-frame clones alone and lacks a portion of them. The profile covers around 71,000 clones, with roughly 92% appearing a single time and 0.41% taken by the ten largest. The sample taken for sequencing was T cells isolated from PBMCs. Receptors originate from a human donor in good health.

The chain recombines TRBV25-1 with TRBJ1-4; D unclear. CDR3 size: 14 residues. The V end was cut by 5 bases, the J end by 8 bases, with 15 bases between. CDR1 and CDR2 (germline): MGHDK, SYGVNS. DNA of the CDR3: TGTGCCAGCAGTATTTTCACTACCGCCGAAAAACTGTTTTTT. It encodes CASSIFTTAEKLFF.

The chain combines TRBV10-3 with TRBJ2-7, with D perhaps matching TRBD2 (6 bases). V was shortened by 4 bases and J by 6 bases, with 13 bases between the two germline ends. CDR3 length: 13 amino acids. Germline CDR1 is ENHRY and CDR2 is SYGVKD. The CDR3 nucleotides are TGTGCCATCAGTGGGGGGACTTCAAGCGAGCAGTACTTC. Its translation is CAISGGTSSEQYF.

The chain uses TRBV30 and TRBJ1-1; no reliable D call. Germline CDR1 and CDR2: GTSNPN and SVGIG (reference sequence). The CDR3 is 10 residues long. Trimming stripped 6 bases from V and 7 bases from J, with 9 bases between. CDR3: CACLAVEAFF. CDR3 bases: TGTGCCTGCTTGGCGGTTGAAGCTTTCTTT.

The V gene is TRBV1, the J gene TRBJ2-7; TRBD2, the D gene given by the table, was not confirmed from the DNA. TRBV1 is an annotated pseudogene. The CDR3 loop spans 16 amino acids. The CDR3 region has the DNA TGCACCAGCAGCCAAGATCTGTGGACTAGCTCCTACGAGCAGTACTTC. Encoded protein: CTSSQDLWTSSYEQYF.

This clone was picked up a small number of times. The genes are TRBV2 and TRBJ1-2; 7 nucleotides align to TRBD1. This CDR3 spans 11 amino acids. Looked up from germline, CDR1 is SNHLY and CDR2 is FYNNEI. The trim removed 8 bases at V and 6 bases at J, leaving 3 bases unmatched. CDR3 protein: CASQQGNGYTF. As DNA, the CDR3 is TGTGCCAGCCAACAGGGGAATGGCTACACCTTC.

This sequence joins TRBV7-8 and TRBJ1-1; D is ambiguous. Germline CDR1 and CDR2: SGHVS and FQNEAQ. V lost 8 bases to trimming and J lost 4 bases, with 11 bases between them. This CDR3 is built from 12 residues. The CDR3 coding sequence is TGTGCCAGCCAGGATTTTGCCACTGAAGCTTTCTTT. Translated, it gives CASQDFATEAFF.

The rearrangement joins TRBV7-8 to TRBJ1-1; 8 bases agree with TRBD1. CDR1 and CDR2 from the germline V gene are SGHVS and FQNEAQ. V shed 5 bases and J 4 bases; nucleotides not matched to a gene: 6. The CDR3 has 14 residues. CDR3 amino acids: CASSPSGGGTEAFF. In DNA, the CDR3 is TGTGCCAGCAGCCCCTCAGGGGGCGGCACTGAAGCTTTCTTT.

The chain links TRBV9 to TRBJ2-2, with TRBD2 identical over 14 bases. The CDR3 is 16 amino acids. Germline trimming cut 4 bases from V and 7 bases from J; bases unmatched to any gene: 6. Germline CDR1 SGDLS, CDR2 YYNGEE. The CDR3 DNA is TGTGCCAGCAGCTGGGGACTAGCGGGAGCGGACGGGGAGCTGTTTTTT. Protein: CASSWGLAGADGELFF.

This clone was seen just once. This chain uses TRBV6-4 with TRBJ2-3; the D gene is possibly TRBD2 (6 bases). CDR1 and CDR2 (germline): MRHNA, SNTAGT. The CDR3 has 17 residues. The V gene lost 4 bases and the J gene lost 1 base, with 18 bases spanning the gap. The CDR3 loop reads CASSVIWRGMGTDTQYF. The DNA for the CDR3 is TGTGCCAGCAGTGTGATCTGGAGGGGCATGGGCACAGATACGCAGTATTTT.

The chain links TRBV5-1 to TRBJ2-1, with 10 bases identical to TRBD1. Germline assignment: CDR1 SGHRS and CDR2 YFSETQ. The CDR3 has 15 amino acids. Trimming took 3 bases from V and 8 from J; bases not matched to a gene: 8. CDR3 region: CASSSKGTGDHEQFF. The CDR3, as DNA: TGCGCCAGCAGCTCCAAAGGGACAGGGGACCATGAGCAGTTCTTC.

This clone was seen once. This chain links TRBV4-2 with TRBJ2-6; D may be TRBD1 (5 bases). Trimming removed 1 base at V and 3 bases at J, with 10 bases between. Per germline, CDR1 LGHNA and CDR2 YNFKEQ. The CDR3 is 16 amino acids. CDR3 nucleotides: TGTGCCAGCAGCCAAGTCCAGGGAATTGGGGCCAACGTCCTGACTTTC. Translated, it gives CASSQVQGIGANVLTF.

This chain links TRBV28 with TRBJ2-1; maybe TRBD2 (5 bases). Germline V gene sequence: CDR1 MDHEN, CDR2 SYDVKM. The ends were cut back, 3 bases at V and 0 bases at J, with 6 bases in the middle. The CDR3 sequence is 14 residues long. CDR3 nucleotide sequence: TGTGCCAGCAGTTTGGGGAGCTCCTACAATGAGCAGTTCTTC. Translation gives CASSLGSSYNEQFF.

The rearrangement links TRBV4-1 to TRBJ2-1; the D gene is possibly TRBD2 (5 bases). The CDR3 has 16 residues. V lost 1 base and J 2 bases, leaving 12 bases between the germline ends. CDR1 and CDR2 (germline): MGHRA, YSYEKL. This chain's CDR3 is CASSQASGGPYNEQFF. The CDR3 DNA is TGCGCCAGCAGCCAAGCCTCGGGCGGGCCCTACAATGAGCAGTTCTTC.

The rearrangement uses TRBV4-1 and TRBJ2-3; D is perhaps TRBD2 (5 bases). Germline loops: CDR1 MGHRA, CDR2 YSYEKL. V was shortened by 0 bases and J by 2 bases, with 9 bases between the two germline ends. The CDR3 extends over 15 amino acids. CDR3 residues: CASSQEMEVTDTQYF. CDR3 coding DNA: TGCGCCAGCAGCCAAGAAATGGAGGTCACAGATACGCAGTATTTT.

V gene TRBV28 combines with J gene TRBJ1-2; maybe TRBD1 (5 bases). From germline, CDR1 is MDHEN and CDR2 SYDVKM. V lost 5 bases and J 4 bases, leaving 17 bases between the germline ends. CDR3 size: 15 residues. DNA of the CDR3: TGTGCCAGCAGTCTCCTACAGGAAGTTCTCTATGGCTACACCTTC. The encoded protein is CASSLLQEVLYGYTF.

The V call is TRBV15, the J call TRBJ2-7, with D tentatively TRBD2 (5 bases). This CDR3 has 16 residues. Germline V lookup: CDR1 LNHNV, CDR2 YYDKDF (reference sequence). V lost 4 bases to trimming and J lost 3 bases, with 19 bases between them. The DNA for the CDR3 is TGTGCCACCAGCACAACAGAGGGTTTAATAAACTACGAGCAGTACTTC. Translated: CATSTTEGLINYEQYF.

The rearrangement joins TRBV27 to TRBJ1-5; D unresolved. The ends were cut back, 0 bases at V and 1 base at J, with 7 bases in the middle. CDR3 size: 15 residues. Germline V gene sequence: CDR1 MNHEY, CDR2 SMNVEV (reference sequence). CDR3 residues: CASSLSLTSNQPQHF. CDR3 nucleotide sequence: TGTGCCAGCAGTTTATCTCTAACCAGCAATCAGCCCCAGCATTTT.